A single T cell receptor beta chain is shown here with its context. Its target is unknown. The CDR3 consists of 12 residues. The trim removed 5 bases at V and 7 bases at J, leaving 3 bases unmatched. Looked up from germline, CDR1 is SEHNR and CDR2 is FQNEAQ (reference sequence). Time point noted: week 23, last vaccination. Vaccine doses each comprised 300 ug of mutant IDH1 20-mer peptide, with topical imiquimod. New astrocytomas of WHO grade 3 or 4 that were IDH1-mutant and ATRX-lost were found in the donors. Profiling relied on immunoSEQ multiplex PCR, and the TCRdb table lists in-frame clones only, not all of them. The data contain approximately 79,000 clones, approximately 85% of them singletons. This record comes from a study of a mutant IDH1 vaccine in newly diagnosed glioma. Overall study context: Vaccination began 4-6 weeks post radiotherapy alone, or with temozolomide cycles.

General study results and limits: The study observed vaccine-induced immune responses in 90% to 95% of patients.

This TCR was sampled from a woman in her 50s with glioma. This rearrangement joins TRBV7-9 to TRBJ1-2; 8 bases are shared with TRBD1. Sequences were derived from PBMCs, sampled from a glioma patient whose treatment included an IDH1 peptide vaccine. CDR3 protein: CASSPDRVGYTF. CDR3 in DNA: TGTGCCAGCAGCCCGGACAGGGTTGGCTACACCTTC.